These 11 T cell receptor beta chains originate from one sample sequenced in a study of naive and memory T cell subsets. The beta constant-region primer was an equimolar mix of two oligonucleotides covering TRBC1 and TRBC2. Ligated cDNA was amplified by four rounds of PCR with nested alpha and beta constant-region primers and SP2. TCRdb called the UMI-ligation and nested PCR reads again in MiXCR, with one record for every CDR3 protein. The sample contains 15,000 or so distinct CDR3 sequences, approximately 8.6% of which appear only once. Sequencing used central memory CD8+ T cells from blood. Source of these receptors: a human donor in good health.

Ten or more counts support this clonotype. This chain joins TRBV6-4 and TRBJ2-5, with D maybe TRBD2 (6 bases). Per the germline V gene, CDR1 is MRHNA and CDR2 is SNTAGT. The CDR3 has 14 amino acids. Trimming pared 6 bases from V and 5 bases from J, leaving 16 bases between. The CDR3 loop is CASSPSGETETQYF. The CDR3 DNA reads TGTGCCAGCAGCCCCTCGGGGGAGACGGAGACCCAGTACTTC.

This chain connects TRBV28 to TRBJ2-1; possibly TRBD2 for D (7 bases). The germline CDR1 and CDR2 sequences are MDHEN and SYDVKM. V was clipped by 8 bases and J by 0 bases, with 20 bases between them. This CDR3 is built from 17 residues. The CDR3: CASGILGGRSSYNEQFF. In DNA form, the CDR3 reads TGTGCCAGCGGAATTCTCGGGGGGCGAAGCTCCTACAATGAGCAGTTCTTC.

This clonotype has a handful of counts. The V and J genes are TRBV27 and TRBJ2-7; 7 nucleotides agree with TRBD1. This CDR3 is 15 amino acids long. J gave up 6 bases and V 5 bases, and 13 bases lay outside the gene matches. Per the germline V gene, CDR1 is MNHEY and CDR2 is SMNVEV (reference sequence). The CDR3 DNA sequence: TGTGCCAGCAGTGTTACCGGGACAGCGTTTACCGAGCAGTACTTC. Protein product: CASSVTGTAFTEQYF.

J is TRBJ1-5 and V is TRBV19; TRBD1 agrees at 7 bases. With V trimmed by 4 bases and J by 0 bases, 9 bases remained unmatched. This CDR3 comprises 17 residues. Germline CDR1 and CDR2: LNHDA and SQIVND (reference sequence). CDR3 bases: TGTGCCAGTAGTACCGGGACAGCGGTTTATAGCAATCAGCCCCAGCATTTT. Its protein is CASSTGTAVYSNQPQHF.

This clonotype was observed a handful of times. The genes are TRBV27 and TRBJ2-1, with 7 nucleotides matching TRBD1. CDR3 size: 15 residues. Germline assignment: CDR1 MNHEY and CDR2 SMNVEV (reference sequence). Trimming at V came to 1 base and at J to 11 bases, leaving 11 bases not matched to a gene. CDR3 residues: CASSLWLEMGQKQFF. CDR3 in DNA: TGTGCCAGCAGTTTATGGCTAGAGATGGGACAGAAGCAGTTCTTC.

This clonotype came up a few times. V and J are TRBV19 and TRBJ2-1; the match to TRBD2 covers 8 bases. The CDR3 has 15 residues. V lost 3 bases and J lost 4; bases outside the gene matches: 5. Germline CDR1 and CDR2: LNHDA and SQIVND (reference sequence). CDR3 loop: CASSIFSGAYNEQFF. As DNA, the CDR3 is TGTGCCAGTAGTATCTTTAGCGGGGCGTACAATGAGCAGTTCTTC.

By frequency in the sample, this clonotype is large. The DNA of the CDR3 is TGTGCCAGCAGTTACCGCGATCGGAGCACAGATACGCAGTATTTT. Its translation is CASSYRDRSTDTQYF. The V and J genes are TRBV6-2 or TRBV6-3 and TRBJ2-3; D uncertain. The V end lost 2 bases, the J end lost 0 bases, and 9 bases lay between the germline ends. CDR1 and CDR2 (germline): MNHEY, SVGEGT. The CDR3 has 15 amino acids.

This clonotype was picked up a small number of times. The chain links TRBV7-9 to TRBJ2-7; perhaps TRBD1 as D (6 bases). Germline V gene data show CDR1 as SEHNR and CDR2 as FQNEAQ (reference sequence). This CDR3 has 14 amino acids. The germline V and J ends were trimmed by 4 bases and 3 bases, with 13 bases remaining between them. CDR3 loop: CASSSPGTNYEQYF. The CDR3 nucleotides read TGTGCCAGCAGCTCTCCCGGGACAAACTACGAGCAGTACTTC.

This clonotype was observed many times. This chain joins TRBV14 and TRBJ2-7; possible D gene TRBD2, 5 bases. The length of the CDR3 is 15 residues. The germline V and J ends were trimmed by 0 bases and 4 bases, with 13 bases remaining between them. Looked up from germline, CDR1 is SGHDN and CDR2 is FVKESK. This CDR3 reads CASSQEIGRGYEQYF. In nucleotides, the CDR3 is TGTGCCAGCAGCCAAGAGATAGGGAGAGGGTACGAGCAGTACTTC.

This clonotype showed up just a few times. The rearrangement joins TRBV6-4 to TRBJ2-3, with D unresolved. The CDR3 covers 13 residues. V lost 2 bases and J 3 bases, leaving 6 bases between the germline ends. Germline V gives CDR1 MRHNA, CDR2 SNTAGT. CDR3 coding DNA: TGTGCCAGCAGTGACACCCCAACAGATACGCAGTATTTT. Protein: CASSDTPTDTQYF.

The chain combines TRBV20-1 with TRBJ2-5; 8 positions agree with TRBD1. The CDR3 is made up of 12 amino acids. V shed 5 bases, J shed 4 bases, and the junction held 3 bases outside the gene matches. Germline assignment: CDR1 DFQATT and CDR2 SNEGSKA (reference sequence). The CDR3 nucleotides read TGCAGTGCTCCCGGGACAGGAGAGACCCAGTACTTC. As protein: CSAPGTGETQYF.